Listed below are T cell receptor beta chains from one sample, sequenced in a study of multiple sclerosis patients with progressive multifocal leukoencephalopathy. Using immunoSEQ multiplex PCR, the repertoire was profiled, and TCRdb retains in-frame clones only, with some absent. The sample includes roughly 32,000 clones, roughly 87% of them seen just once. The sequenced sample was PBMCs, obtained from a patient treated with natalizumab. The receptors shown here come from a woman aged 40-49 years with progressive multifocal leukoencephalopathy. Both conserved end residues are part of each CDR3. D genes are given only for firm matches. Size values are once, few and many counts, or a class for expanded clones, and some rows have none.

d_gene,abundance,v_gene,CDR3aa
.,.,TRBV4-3,CASSPSPRDTSYEQYF
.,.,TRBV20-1,CSARVLSRAFF
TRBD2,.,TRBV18,CASSPLLAGGQETQYF
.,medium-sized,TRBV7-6,CASSLNGVSTDTQYF
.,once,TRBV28,CASSMGDWETQYF
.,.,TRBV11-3,CASSSHLGETQYF
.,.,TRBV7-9,CASSLREGPYSNQPQHF
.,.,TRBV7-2,CASSLNTEAFF
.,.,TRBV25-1,CASSEAGLSTDTQYF
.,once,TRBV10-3,CAIRRDSNQPQHF
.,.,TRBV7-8,CASSLGARANQPQHF
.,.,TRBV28,CASSLVGLHYGYTF
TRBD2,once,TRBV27,CASSPGGSNQETQYF
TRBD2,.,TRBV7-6,CASSVTSGSRLNEQYF
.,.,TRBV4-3,CASSQGHRVSGANVLTF
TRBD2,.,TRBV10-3,CAISVGLADPSYNEQFF
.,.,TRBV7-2,CASSLDGHRNQPQHF
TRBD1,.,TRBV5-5,CASSLAVGTGGQPQHF
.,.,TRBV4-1,CASRGPRIYGYTF
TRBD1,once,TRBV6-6,CASSSGTGSQETQYF
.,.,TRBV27,CASRVGPYNEQFF
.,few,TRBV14,CASSSLGEQFF